Each of the 17 T cell receptor beta chains below was sequenced from the same sample in a study of blood T cell repertoires in COVID-19. Sequenced by immunoSEQ multiplex PCR; TCRdb stores in-frame clones only, minus some. The top ten clones hold roughly 6.7% of a sample with 50,000 to 70,000 clones, around 87% of them seen once. Sequences were obtained from peripheral blood. The origin of the receptors is a human donor with active COVID-19. The donor label of this sample is uncertain.

The chain joins TRBV10-1 to TRBJ1-5, with D hard to call. Germline CDR1 WNHNN, CDR2 SYGVQD (reference sequence). V was cut by 4 bases and J by 3 bases, with 16 bases left in between. This CDR3 comprises 16 residues. CDR3 sequence reads: CASSASPEVLNQPQHF. DNA of the CDR3: TGCGCCAGCAGTGCCTCCCCGGAGGTACTCAATCAGCCCCAGCATTTT.

The chain carries TRBV12-5 and TRBJ2-1, with 7 bases identical to TRBD2. Germline values: CDR1 LGHNT, CDR2 FRNRAP. The V and J ends lost 8 bases and 9 bases, in that order; junction bases with no gene match: 7. This CDR3 is 12 amino acids long. CDR3 sequence: CASSGTLGEQFF. CDR3 nucleotide sequence: TGTGCTAGTAGCGGGACGCTTGGTGAGCAGTTCTTC.

The chain links TRBV27 to TRBJ1-6, with D maybe TRBD1 (6 bases). The germline V gene encodes CDR1 MNHEY and CDR2 SMNVEV (reference sequence). Trimming removed 5 bases at V and 7 bases at J, with 18 bases between. The CDR3 is made up of 16 amino acids. Here the CDR3 reads CASSVPTGGPNSPLHF. The CDR3 DNA sequence: TGTGCCAGCAGTGTCCCGACGGGGGGGCCGAATTCACCCCTCCACTTT.

The chain links TRBV7-9 to TRBJ2-2; the D gene is possibly TRBD2 (6 bases). Trimming removed 4 bases at V and 6 bases at J, with 9 bases between. The CDR3 sequence is 13 residues long. Per germline, CDR1 SEHNR and CDR2 FQNEAQ (reference sequence). CDR3 protein: CASSSWEAGELFF. DNA of the CDR3: TGTGCCAGCAGCTCCTGGGAGGCCGGGGAGCTGTTTTTT.

In this sample, this clone turned up a few times. The chain joins TRBV28 to TRBJ1-5; possible D gene TRBD1, 5 bases. Germline V gene sequence: CDR1 MDHEN, CDR2 SYDVKM. V lost 11 bases, J lost 4 bases, and 18 bases lay in between. The CDR3 consists of 14 residues. For the CDR3, the DNA is TGTGCCTCGCAAGGAGGGGCGGGGAATCAGCCCCAGCATTTT. Its translation is CASQGGAGNQPQHF. Supplemented by reference TRBV28 and TRBJ1-5, the full variable domain reads DVKVTQSSRYLVKRTGEKVFLECVQDMDHENMFWYRQDPGLGLRLIYFSYDVKMKEKGDIPEGYSVSREKKERFSLILESASTNQTSMYLCASQGGAGNQPQHFGDGTRLSIL.

This clone was observed a handful of times. The chain recombines TRBV5-8 with TRBJ1-5; possibly TRBD1 for D (5 bases). V was shortened by 0 bases and J by 6 bases, with 13 bases between the two germline ends. In germline, CDR1 is SGHTS, CDR2 YDEGEE. The length of the CDR3 is 15 residues. The CDR3 reads CASSLGQGGLQPQHF. CDR3 bases: TGTGCCAGCAGCTTGGGTCAGGGAGGTCTTCAGCCCCAGCATTTT. Drawing the rest from reference TRBV5-8 and TRBJ1-5, the complete variable domain is EAGVTQSPTHLIKTRGQQATLRCSPISGHTSVYWYQQALGLGLQFLLWYDEGEERNRGNFPPRFSGRQFPNYSSELNVNALELEDSALYLCASSLGQGGLQPQHFGDGTRLSIL.

The chain recombines TRBV28 with TRBJ2-7; possible D gene TRBD2, 5 bases. Germline V gene data show CDR1 as MDHEN and CDR2 as SYDVKM. The CDR3 extends over 14 amino acids. V lost 5 bases to trimming and J lost 7 bases, with 18 bases between them. Here the CDR3 DNA reads TGTGCCAGCAGTCCCTTGGGGAGCTTCAAAGAGCAGTACTTC. It encodes CASSPLGSFKEQYF.

The genes are TRBV29-1 and TRBJ2-7, with 8 nucleotides matching TRBD1. V lost 3 bases, J lost 1 base, and 2 bases stayed unmatched. Germline loops: CDR1 SQVTM, CDR2 ANQGSEA. The CDR3 length is 13 residues. The CDR3 sequence is CSVDTGGSYEQYF. The CDR3 DNA follows: TGCAGCGTTGATACAGGGGGATCCTACGAGCAGTACTTC.

The chain has TRBV3-1 (or the pseudogene TRBV3-2) and TRBJ2-1; a weak D match, TRBD2 (5 bases). The CDR3 contains 12 residues. V lost 6 bases, J lost 7 bases, and 10 bases lay in between. CDR1 is LGHDT and CDR2 is YNNKEL in the germline V gene (reference sequence). CDR3 loop: CASSRDTNEQFF. CDR3 bases: TGTGCCAGCAGTCGGGATACGAATGAGCAGTTCTTC.

The CDR3 here is CASSLMASGNTGELFF. CDR3 in DNA: TGTGCCAGCAGCTTAATGGCTAGCGGGAACACCGGGGAGCTGTTTTTT. The chain is built from TRBV7-3 and TRBJ2-2; 7 positions match TRBD2. Germline V gene sequence: CDR1 SGHTA, CDR2 FQGTGA. The V segment lost 1 base and the J segment 1 base; nucleotides outside the gene matches: 3. The CDR3 totals 16 residues.

The CDR3 DNA reads TGTGCCAGCAGCTTGGGCTCCAGGGGAAGAGGGGAGATGAACACTGAAGCTTTCTTT. Its translation: CASSLGSRGRGEMNTEAFF. This chain connects TRBV7-9 to TRBJ1-1; tentatively, D is TRBD1 (6 bases). CDR3 length: 19 residues. V was pared by 3 bases and J by 0 bases, with 23 bases between. CDR1 and CDR2 from the germline V gene are SEHNR and FQNEAQ (reference sequence).

This chain links TRBV4-2 with TRBJ2-5, with D hard to call. Trimming took 0 bases from V and 7 from J, leaving 6 bases between them. The CDR3 is 12 amino acids. Germline assignment: CDR1 LGHNA and CDR2 YNFKEQ. CDR3 sequence reads: CASSQDFRTQYF. The CDR3 DNA follows: TGTGCCAGCAGCCAAGATTTCCGGACCCAGTACTTC.

A word on this clone: The junction does not match germline at one end; this may be a read error. The chain links TRBV11-1 to TRBJ2-1; 9 positions agree with TRBD2. Germline V gene lookup returns CDR1 SGHAT and CDR2 FQDESV (reference sequence). This CDR3 spans 15 amino acids. CDR3 nucleotide sequence: TGTGCCAGCAGCCTAGCGGGGAGCTCCTACAATGAGCAGTTCTTC. This encodes CASSLAGSSYNEQFF.

This chain connects TRBV2 to TRBJ2-2; D ambiguous. CDR3 length: 17 amino acids. Germline V gene sequence: CDR1 SNHLY, CDR2 FYNNEI. The CDR3, as DNA: TGTGGCCAGCAGTATCGGGTACGCAGTAAGTCGGCCGGGGAGCTGTTTTTT. It codes for CGQQYRVRSKSAGELFF.

The chain employs TRBV7-9 and TRBJ1-1; D not certain. V was shortened by 5 bases and J by 12 bases, with 19 bases between the two germline ends. The CDR3 loop spans 13 amino acids. Germline V lookup: CDR1 SEHNR, CDR2 FQNEAQ (reference sequence). In DNA, the CDR3 is TGTGCCAGCAGCATAACCGGGTTCGGAGGGACTTTCTTT. Protein product: CASSITGFGGTFF.

The chain uses TRBV20-1 and TRBJ2-7, with 11 bases matching TRBD2. Germline CDR1 reads DFQATT; CDR2 reads SNEGSKA (reference sequence). This CDR3 is built from 14 residues. V trimming: 3 bases; J trimming: 1 base; junction bases outside the gene matches: 2. CDR3 loop: CSASSGRASYEQYF. CDR3 coding DNA: TGCAGTGCTAGTAGCGGGAGGGCTTCCTACGAGCAGTACTTC.

This clone has only one observation. This chain uses TRBV19 with TRBJ2-5; 7 positions agree with TRBD2. CDR1 and CDR2 (germline): LNHDA, SQIVND (reference sequence). V lost 3 bases to trimming and J lost 2 bases; unmatched junction nucleotides: 9. This CDR3 is 16 amino acids long. CDR3 coding DNA: TGTGCCAGTAGTATGGGAGGGAAGGGAGCTCAAGAGACCCAGTACTTC. This codes for CASSMGGKGAQETQYF.